This T cell receptor beta chain was profiled in a study of T cell responses to AZD1222 COVID-19 vaccine. Repertoires were generated with immunoSEQ multiplex PCR, while TCRdb's copy carries only in-frame clones and drops some. The repertoire holds under 150,000 clones, with over 75% as singletons. This CDR3 has 14 amino acids. Germline V CDR1 and CDR2: LNHNV, YYDKDF (reference sequence). The trim removed 7 bases at V and 7 bases at J, leaving 8 bases unmatched. V is TRBV15 and J is TRBJ1-4; 8 bases line up with TRBD1. Material: peripheral blood, obtained on day 0 of AZD1222 vaccination. This sequence was found in an adult in good health. CDR3 in DNA: TGTGCCACCAAGAGGGGACAGGATAGTGAAAAACTGTTTTTT. Residues: CATKRGQDSEKLFF.